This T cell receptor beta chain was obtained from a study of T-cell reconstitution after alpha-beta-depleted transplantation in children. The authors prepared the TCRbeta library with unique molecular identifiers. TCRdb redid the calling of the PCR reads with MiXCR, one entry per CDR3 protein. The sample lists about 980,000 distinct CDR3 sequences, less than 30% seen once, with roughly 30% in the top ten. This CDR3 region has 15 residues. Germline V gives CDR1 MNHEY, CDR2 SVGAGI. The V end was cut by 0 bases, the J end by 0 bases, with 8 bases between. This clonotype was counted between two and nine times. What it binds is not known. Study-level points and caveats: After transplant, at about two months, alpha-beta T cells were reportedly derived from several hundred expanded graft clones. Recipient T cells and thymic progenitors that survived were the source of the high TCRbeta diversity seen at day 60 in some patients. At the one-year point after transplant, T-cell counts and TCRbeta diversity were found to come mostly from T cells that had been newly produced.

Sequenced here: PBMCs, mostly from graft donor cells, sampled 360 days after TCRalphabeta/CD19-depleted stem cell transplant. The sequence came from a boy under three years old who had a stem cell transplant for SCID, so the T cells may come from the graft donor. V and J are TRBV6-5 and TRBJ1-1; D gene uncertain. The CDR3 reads CASSYSIGLNTEAFF. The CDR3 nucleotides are TGTGCCAGCAGTTACTCGATAGGGCTGAACACTGAAGCTTTCTTT.